These T cell receptor beta chains were read from a single sample in a study of T cells in localized non-small cell lung cancer. Only in-frame clones appear in the TCRdb table, and some are missing; sequencing was by immunoSEQ multiplex PCR. Among about 5,100 clones, less than 50% were seen once, and the ten largest hold roughly 15%. This specimen was lung tumor tissue, taken before any cancer treatment. These receptors were collected from a man aged 35 to 70 with stage I lung adenocarcinoma. Each CDR3 is given with its conserved first and last residue. A D gene is named only where the DNA matches it firmly. Where a row states a size, it is once, few, many or the class of an expanded clone; other rows omit it.

D gene: NA
V gene: TRBV19
clone size: NA
J gene: TRBJ1-4
CDR3 DNA: TGTGCCACCAGGTGGGCTGAAAAACTGTTTTTT
CDR3 protein: CATRWAEKLFF

D gene: NA
V gene: TRBV6-8
clone size: NA
J gene: TRBJ2-7
CDR3 DNA: TGTGCCAGCAGCTTTACCGGGCCCTCCTACGAGCAGTACTTC
CDR3 protein: CASSFTGPSYEQYF

D gene: TRBD1
V gene: TRBV19
clone size: NA
J gene: TRBJ1-3
CDR3 DNA: TGTGCCAGTATCGAAACCGGGACAGCCTTCTACTCTGGAAACACCATATATTTT
CDR3 protein: CASIETGTAFYSGNTIYF

D gene: TRBD2
V gene: TRBV9
clone size: few
J gene: TRBJ2-3
CDR3 DNA: TGTGCCAGCAGCGGCATAGCGGGGGTCCTAGATACGCAGTATTTT
CDR3 protein: CASSGIAGVLDTQYF

D gene: NA
V gene: TRBV6-8
clone size: NA
J gene: TRBJ2-1
CDR3 DNA: TGTGCCAGCGGGCAGGGAACCTTACTAGAGCAGTTCTTC
CDR3 protein: CASGQGTLLEQFF

D gene: TRBD2
V gene: TRBV11-3
clone size: NA
J gene: TRBJ2-1
CDR3 DNA: TGTGCCAGCAGCTTGGGGCGGGGGGCTCCTGAGCAGTTCTTC
CDR3 protein: CASSLGRGAPEQFF

D gene: TRBD1
V gene: TRBV11-3
clone size: NA
J gene: TRBJ2-5
CDR3 DNA: TGTGCCAGCAGCTTAGGGTCAGACAGGGGAGAGACCCAGTACTTC
CDR3 protein: CASSLGSDRGETQYF

D gene: NA
V gene: TRBV28
clone size: NA
J gene: TRBJ2-7
CDR3 DNA: TGTGCCAGCCTCGCACACTTTAGCTCCTACGAGCAGTACTTC
CDR3 protein: CASLAHFSSYEQYF

D gene: TRBD1
V gene: TRBV9
clone size: few
J gene: TRBJ1-2
CDR3 DNA: TGTGCCAGCAGCGTAGAAGGAGGGGGCTCCTCTGGCTACACCTTC
CDR3 protein: CASSVEGGGSSGYTF

D gene: TRBD2
V gene: TRBV6-8
clone size: few
J gene: TRBJ2-2
CDR3 DNA: TGTGCCAGCAGTGTAGTCGGGGGGGGCACCGGGGAGCTGTTTTTT
CDR3 protein: CASSVVGGGTGELFF

D gene: TRBD2
V gene: TRBV6-8
clone size: NA
J gene: TRBJ2-2
CDR3 DNA: TGTGCCAGCAGTTACCAAGGGAACATAGCGGGGGTCGCTGGGGAGCTGTTTTTT
CDR3 protein: CASSYQGNIAGVAGELFF

D gene: NA
V gene: TRBV6-8
clone size: few
J gene: TRBJ1-3
CDR3 DNA: TGTGCCACCCTTGATTGGAGTCCCGATGCTGGAAACACCATATATTTT
CDR3 protein: CATLDWSPDAGNTIYF

D gene: NA
V gene: TRBV25-1
clone size: NA
J gene: TRBJ1-4
CDR3 DNA: TGTGCCAGCAGATATCAAGGGGGAAAACTGTTTTTT
CDR3 protein: CASRYQGGKLFF

D gene: NA
V gene: TRBV14
clone size: few
J gene: TRBJ2-1
CDR3 DNA: TGTGCCAGCAGCCAAGATGAAGCGGACTCCTACAATGAGCAGTTCTTC
CDR3 protein: CASSQDEADSYNEQFF

D gene: TRBD1
V gene: TRBV15
clone size: few
J gene: TRBJ1-4
CDR3 DNA: TGTGCCACCAGCAGAGATGGTAACAGGGGGGTTAATGAAAAACTGTTTTTT
CDR3 protein: CATSRDGNRGVNEKLFF

D gene: NA
V gene: TRBV6-7
clone size: NA
J gene: TRBJ2-5
CDR3 DNA: TGTGCCAGCAGTTTCGACCAGGGAAGAGGGGAGACCCAGTACTTC
CDR3 protein: CASSFDQGRGETQYF

D gene: NA
V gene: TRBV6-8
clone size: few
J gene: TRBJ2-7
CDR3 DNA: TGTGCCAGCAGTTACGGGCAGGGGGGCTACGAGCAGTACTTC
CDR3 protein: CASSYGQGGYEQYF

D gene: NA
V gene: TRBV11-3
clone size: few
J gene: TRBJ1-1
CDR3 DNA: TGTGCCAGCCCCTTCGGCGCAGGGCGGGACACTGAAGCTTTCTTT
CDR3 protein: CASPFGAGRDTEAFF

D gene: TRBD2
V gene: TRBV19
clone size: NA
J gene: TRBJ2-1
CDR3 DNA: TGTGCCAGTAGTATGTTAGCGGGAGTCGATGAGCAGTTCTTC
CDR3 protein: CASSMLAGVDEQFF

D gene: NA
V gene: TRBV9
clone size: NA
J gene: TRBJ2-1
CDR3 DNA: TGTGCCAGCAGCGTAGGTAGCGCCTACAATGAGCAGTTCTTC
CDR3 protein: CASSVGSAYNEQFF

D gene: NA
V gene: TRBV6-8
clone size: few
J gene: TRBJ2-6
CDR3 DNA: TGTGCCAGCAGTGCTGCCTACCGGAGCTCTGGGGCCAACGTCCTGACTTTC
CDR3 protein: CASSAAYRSSGANVLTF

D gene: NA
V gene: TRBV11-3
clone size: few
J gene: TRBJ2-1
CDR3 DNA: TGTGCCAGCAGCTTAGGGGGAAAGCAAGACAATGAGCAGTTCTTC
CDR3 protein: CASSLGGKQDNEQFF

D gene: NA
V gene: TRBV11-3
clone size: NA
J gene: TRBJ2-2
CDR3 DNA: TGTGCCAGCAGCGGAGGAGGGCGCCTCGCGGAGCTGTTTTTT
CDR3 protein: CASSGGGRLAELFF

D gene: NA
V gene: TRBV6-7
clone size: few
J gene: TRBJ2-3
CDR3 DNA: TGTGCCAGCAGTGAGGGCGGGAGCACAGATACGCAGTATTTT
CDR3 protein: CASSEGGSTDTQYF

D gene: NA
V gene: TRBV18
clone size: NA
J gene: TRBJ1-1
CDR3 DNA: TGTGCCAGCTCACCACCCAGCGGGACGAACACTGAAGCTTTCTTT
CDR3 protein: CASSPPSGTNTEAFF

D gene: NA
V gene: TRBV14
clone size: NA
J gene: TRBJ1-3
CDR3 DNA: TGTGCCAGCAGTCTCGTCGGGACTGGAAACACCATATATTTT
CDR3 protein: CASSLVGTGNTIYF

D gene: NA
V gene: TRBV9
clone size: NA
J gene: TRBJ2-1
CDR3 DNA: TGTGCCAGCAGCTGGGACTTGGGCTACAATGAGCAGTTCTTC
CDR3 protein: CASSWDLGYNEQFF

D gene: TRBD1
V gene: TRBV5-1
clone size: once
J gene: TRBJ2-5
CDR3 DNA: TGCGCCAGCAGCTTCGGACAGGGGGCCGAGACCCAGTACTTC
CDR3 protein: CASSFGQGAETQYF

D gene: NA
V gene: TRBV28
clone size: few
J gene: TRBJ2-7
CDR3 DNA: TGTGCCAGCAGGAACGACAGAGGAGGCCACGAGCAGTACTTC
CDR3 protein: CASRNDRGGHEQYF

D gene: NA
V gene: TRBV11-3
clone size: NA
J gene: TRBJ2-2
CDR3 DNA: TGTGCCAGCAGACCGAATCATCCCACCGGGGAGCTGTTTTTT
CDR3 protein: CASRPNHPTGELFF

D gene: TRBD2
V gene: TRBV30
clone size: NA
J gene: TRBJ2-5
CDR3 DNA: TGTGCCTGGAGTGGAGGCGGGAGCTTTAAGACCCAGTACTTC
CDR3 protein: CAWSGGGSFKTQYF

D gene: TRBD2
V gene: TRBV7-6
clone size: few
J gene: TRBJ2-2
CDR3 DNA: TGTGCCAGCAGCTCGCGGACCCAGCGGGAGGGCCGAAGCACCGGGGAGCTGTTTTTT
CDR3 protein: CASSSRTQREGRSTGELFF

D gene: NA
V gene: TRBV19
clone size: NA
J gene: TRBJ1-5
CDR3 DNA: TGTGCCAGTCATCACGGGGGGCGGATAAGCAATCAGCCCCAGCATTTT
CDR3 protein: CASHHGGRISNQPQHF

D gene: NA
V gene: TRBV4-1
clone size: NA
J gene: TRBJ2-7
CDR3 DNA: TGCGCCAGCAGCCCGCTACCCGGTGGATCCTACGAGCAGTACTTC
CDR3 protein: CASSPLPGGSYEQYF

D gene: TRBD2
V gene: TRBV15
clone size: NA
J gene: TRBJ2-1
CDR3 DNA: TGTGCCACCAGTCTTCGCAGCGGGATGTACGATGAGCAGTTCTTC
CDR3 protein: CATSLRSGMYDEQFF

D gene: NA
V gene: TRBV11-3
clone size: NA
J gene: TRBJ1-1
CDR3 DNA: TGTGCCAGCAGCTTAACGGCCTTCCGGGGCACTGAAGCTTTCTTT
CDR3 protein: CASSLTAFRGTEAFF

D gene: TRBD2
V gene: TRBV28
clone size: NA
J gene: TRBJ2-1
CDR3 DNA: TGTGCCAGCACCTCTGGGGGACTAGCGGACAATGAGCAGTTCTTC
CDR3 protein: CASTSGGLADNEQFF

D gene: TRBD1
V gene: TRBV11-3
clone size: NA
J gene: TRBJ2-6
CDR3 DNA: TGTGCCAGCAGCTCAGGGGGCTCTGGGGCCAACGTCCTGACTTTC
CDR3 protein: CASSSGGSGANVLTF

D gene: NA
V gene: TRBV15
clone size: NA
J gene: TRBJ2-1
CDR3 DNA: TGTGCCACCAGCAGAGAACCGTCCCGGTACAATGAGCAGTTCTTC
CDR3 protein: CATSREPSRYNEQFF

D gene: NA
V gene: TRBV19
clone size: NA
J gene: TRBJ1-1
CDR3 DNA: TGTGCCAGTCGTCCGGGGGCCACCAACACTGAAGCTTTCTTT
CDR3 protein: CASRPGATNTEAFF

D gene: NA
V gene: TRBV6-8
clone size: few
J gene: TRBJ2-2
CDR3 DNA: TGTGCCAGCTACAGAAGCACCGTCTCGGGCGCCGGGGAGCTGTTTTTT
CDR3 protein: CASYRSTVSGAGELFF

D gene: NA
V gene: TRBV5-1
clone size: NA
J gene: TRBJ1-2
CDR3 DNA: TGCGCCAGCAGCTTGGGTGACAGTACTCTATGGCGGGGCTACACCTTC
CDR3 protein: CASSLGDSTLWRGYTF

D gene: NA
V gene: TRBV19
clone size: NA
J gene: TRBJ1-2
CDR3 DNA: TGTGCCAGTAATCGACCCGGCGACGGAAACTATGGCTACACCTTC
CDR3 protein: CASNRPGDGNYGYTF

D gene: NA
V gene: TRBV11-3
clone size: NA
J gene: TRBJ2-3
CDR3 DNA: TGTGCCAGCAGCCGAGACAGAGATCTTAATACGCAGTATTTT
CDR3 protein: CASSRDRDLNTQYF

D gene: TRBD2
V gene: TRBV11-3
clone size: few
J gene: TRBJ2-2
CDR3 DNA: TGTGCCAGCAGTATAGCGGGAGCGAACACCGGGGAGCTGTTTTTT
CDR3 protein: CASSIAGANTGELFF

D gene: NA
V gene: TRBV2
clone size: NA
J gene: TRBJ2-2
CDR3 DNA: TGTGCCACCAATAAATGGGGAACAGGGGAGCTGTTTTTT
CDR3 protein: CATNKWGTGELFF

D gene: TRBD1
V gene: TRBV29-1
clone size: few
J gene: TRBJ2-1
CDR3 DNA: TGCAGCGTTTATGGACAGGGGGAATACAATGAGCAGTTCTTC
CDR3 protein: CSVYGQGEYNEQFF

D gene: NA
V gene: TRBV18
clone size: few
J gene: TRBJ1-2
CDR3 DNA: TGTGCCAGCTCACCAGAAATCTCCGACAGGAGCTATGGCTACACCTTC
CDR3 protein: CASSPEISDRSYGYTF

D gene: TRBD1
V gene: TRBV18
clone size: NA
J gene: TRBJ1-2
CDR3 DNA: TGTGCCAGCTCACCAATTCTTAGAGGGACAGGGGGCCTTGGCTACACCTTC
CDR3 protein: CASSPILRGTGGLGYTF

D gene: TRBD1
V gene: TRBV11-3
clone size: many
J gene: TRBJ2-1
CDR3 DNA: TGTGCCAGCAGCCCGAGGACAGGGCCCAATGAGCAGTTCTTC
CDR3 protein: CASSPRTGPNEQFF

D gene: NA
V gene: TRBV5-1
clone size: NA
J gene: TRBJ1-3
CDR3 DNA: TGCGCCAGCAGCTTGGGACTGTACCCTGGAAACACCATATATTTT
CDR3 protein: CASSLGLYPGNTIYF

D gene: NA
V gene: TRBV28
clone size: few
J gene: TRBJ1-2
CDR3 DNA: TGTGCCACCCTGCAACAGGGACCACCTTCTAACTATGGCTACACCTTC
CDR3 protein: CATLQQGPPSNYGYTF

D gene: TRBD2
V gene: TRBV18
clone size: NA
J gene: TRBJ2-3
CDR3 DNA: TGTGCCAGCTCACCACTCAGCGGGAGGGCCCTCGTCGGGGCAGATACGCAGTATTTT
CDR3 protein: CASSPLSGRALVGADTQYF

D gene: NA
V gene: TRBV28
clone size: NA
J gene: TRBJ2-3
CDR3 DNA: TGTGCCAGCAGCTTGGGGACGGGGGGCACAGATACGCAGTATTTT
CDR3 protein: CASSLGTGGTDTQYF

D gene: NA
V gene: TRBV29-1
clone size: once
J gene: TRBJ2-7
CDR3 DNA: TGCAGCGTTGAACCTCGGCAGGGCTACGAGCAGTACTTC
CDR3 protein: CSVEPRQGYEQYF

D gene: NA
V gene: TRBV6-8
clone size: NA
J gene: TRBJ2-7
CDR3 DNA: TGTGCCAGCCAGGCGAGGGGGTTCGAGCAGTACTTC
CDR3 protein: CASQARGFEQYF

D gene: NA
V gene: TRBV19
clone size: NA
J gene: TRBJ1-5
CDR3 DNA: TGTGCCAGTAGTATCCCGGGCCCGAATCAGCCCCAGCATTTT
CDR3 protein: CASSIPGPNQPQHF

D gene: TRBD1
V gene: TRBV10-1
clone size: once
J gene: TRBJ2-6
CDR3 DNA: TGCGCCAGCAGTGAGTCGAGACAGGGTCCCTCTGGGGCCAACGTCCTGACTTTC
CDR3 protein: CASSESRQGPSGANVLTF

D gene: TRBD2
V gene: TRBV19
clone size: NA
J gene: TRBJ2-3
CDR3 DNA: TGTGCCAGTAGTCGCTCTAGCGGGAGGGGCGCAGATACGCAGTATTTT
CDR3 protein: CASSRSSGRGADTQYF

D gene: NA
V gene: TRBV30
clone size: large
J gene: TRBJ2-1
CDR3 DNA: TGTGCCTGGAGGAAACGGGCTTACAATGAGCAGTTCTTC
CDR3 protein: CAWRKRAYNEQFF